The sample holds many counts of the clone carrying this TCR beta chain. Antigen: not known. TCRdb ran MiXCR on the 5' RACE reads and lists one entry per CDR3 protein. The data contain 150,000 to 200,000 distinct CDR3 sequences, under 7.5% of them singletons. The sample is drawn from a study of T cells after yellow fever vaccination. At the level of the study: Low-cell-number fractions underwent preparation using SMART-Seq v4 Ultra Low Input. Study-wide results and limits: Among primary-vaccination clones, most reappeared after the booster, at approximately 97% for CD4 and roughly 90% for CD8.

This CDR3 is built from 15 residues. Per the germline V gene, CDR1 is SGHTA and CDR2 is FQGNSA. V shed 1 base and J shed 3 bases, with 13 bases lying between them. The TCR comes from a man aged 18 to 29 who received the YFV17D yellow fever vaccine. The chain is built from TRBV7-2 and TRBJ2-7; possibly TRBD2 for D (6 bases). Sequences were derived from CD4+ T cells sorted from PBMCs, sampled 5 days after the first yellow fever vaccination. Here the CDR3 reads CASSLGVGGYYEQYV. CDR3 nucleotide sequence: TGTGCCAGCAGCTTAGGTGTCGGGGGATACTACGAGCAGTACGTC.